This TCR beta chain stems from a study of T cell responses to AZD1222 COVID-19 vaccine. CDR3 length equals 11 residues. Germline V gene lookup returns CDR1 MDHEN and CDR2 SYDVKM. V gave up 8 bases and J gave up 7 bases, with 12 bases separating them. Turning to this clone: Its antigen is still unknown.

Clones were read by immunoSEQ multiplex PCR, and TCRdb kept only the in-frame ones, dropping some. Of 250,000 to 300,000 clones listed, about 94% are singletons. General study points: CD4 TCRs covered the whole spike, strongest at regions 160-218 and 743-854.

This chain uses TRBV28 with TRBJ2-7; D possibly uses TRBD1 or TRBD2 (6 bases each). This TCR derives from an adult who received the AZD1222 COVID-19 vaccine. Material: peripheral blood, obtained 28 days after the second AZD1222 dose. Here the CDR3 reads CASLQGGEQYF. CDR3 nucleotide sequence: TGTGCCAGCCTACAGGGAGGAGAGCAGTACTTC.